This T cell receptor beta chain was recovered during a study of blood T cell repertoires in COVID-19. Study processing details: Reference gene primer amplification in the assay estimated nucleated cell counts. TCRdb's table, derived via immunoSEQ multiplex PCR, lists solely in-frame clones and lacks some. V and J calls and clone size are copied from that table; D and trimming were computed from the DNA. Among roughly 250,000 clones listed, more than 70% were seen once. The CDR3 loop spans 12 amino acids. CDR1 ENHRY and CDR2 SYGVKD come from the germline V gene. Trimming cost V 5 bases and J 10 bases; bases outside gene matches: 5.

Material: peripheral blood. The gene calls are TRBV10-3 and TRBJ1-1, with 9 bases identical to TRBD1. The sequence was collected from a woman aged 50 to 60 with acute or convalescent COVID-19. DNA of the CDR3: TGTGCCATCAGTCCACAGGGGGCGCGAGCTTTCTTT. This codes for CAISPQGARAFF.